This TCR beta chain was captured by sequencing in a study of Ad26.COV2.S vaccination and SARS-CoV-2 variants. Study overall: Ad26.COV2.S, an intramuscular injection, was given once or twice 56 days apart. General observations from the study: Placebo recipients had lower spike-specific TCR breadth than vaccine recipients.

Sequencing used immunoSEQ multiplex PCR; TCRdb keeps in-frame clones, though not all of them. The table lists about 350,000 clones, roughly 90% of them singletons. Remarks on this clone: No antigen is known for it.

Regarding treatment: around 19 received Ad26.COV2.S at low or high dose, single or two shots; roughly five received placebo; per-sample allocation not given. All samples were drawn on day 63, counting from the first vaccine or placebo injection. Built on an Ad26 vector, the vaccine expressed Wuhan-strain SARS-CoV-2 spike. Trimming removed 10 bases from V and 4 bases from J; junction bases left unmatched: 12. The CDR3 spans 15 residues. Per germline, CDR1 MDHEN and CDR2 SYDVKM. Sample: peripheral blood, taken in a trial of Ad26.COV2.S vaccine versus placebo. This TCR was sampled from a person between 18 and 65 years old who received the Ad26.COV2.S COVID-19 vaccine or a placebo. V gene TRBV28 combines with J gene TRBJ2-1, with 8 bases that match TRBD2. In nucleotides, the CDR3 is TGTGCCACTAATATAGTGGGCGGGAGGTACAATGAGCAGTTCTTC. Its translation is CATNIVGGRYNEQFF.